This T cell receptor beta chain emerged from a study of T-cell reconstitution after alpha-beta-depleted transplantation in children. In this sample, this clonotype turned up many times. The antigen remains unidentified. General study points: After transplant, high TCRbeta diversity at day 60 in some patients arose from surviving recipient T cells and thymic progenitors. Several hundred expanded graft clones reportedly supplied alpha-beta T cells about two months after transplant. Hyperexpanded clones declined; after one year, newly produced T cells mostly supplied diversity.

Preparation of the TCRbeta library used unique molecular identifiers. Via MiXCR, TCRdb re-called the PCR reads, giving one row per CDR3 protein. The sample lists 15,000 or so distinct CDR3 sequences, 4.5% to 6.5% occurring once. Germline CDR1 ENHRY, CDR2 SYGVKD. This CDR3 is 17 amino acids long. After removal of 6 bases from V and 1 base from J, the junction contained 9 bases not matched to a gene. This sample comprised PBMCs, obtained before TCRalphabeta/CD19-depleted stem cell transplant. V usage is TRBV10-3 and J usage is TRBJ1-1; 12 positions match TRBD1. The receptor was isolated from a boy between 10 and 17 years old with acute lymphoblastic leukemia, due to receive a stem cell transplant. CDR3 DNA: TGTGCCATCAGGGGACAGGGGGCCGGCGGGCCGAACACTGAAGCTTTCTTT. Translated, it gives CAIRGQGAGGPNTEAFF.